These T cell receptor beta chains were read from a single sample in a study of circulating and synovial CD4+ cells in juvenile arthritis. The protocol was immunoSEQ multiplex PCR, while the TCRdb copy is restricted to in-frame clones and leaves out a portion. Of around 15,000 clones in the sample, around nine tenths were seen once. The sample taken for sequencing was CD4+ T cells from blood. The receptors originated from a human donor with juvenile idiopathic arthritis. Each CDR3 is given with its conserved first and last residue. The D gene is left open where the match is weak. Size is stated for part of the rows, as once, few or many counts, or as a class when the clone is expanded.

size: -
D: TRBD2
J: TRBJ2-1
V: TRBV4-3
DNA: TGCGCCAGCAGCCAAGTTAACGGGACTAGCGGGTCCTGTGAGCAGTTCTTC
CDR3: CASSQVNGTSGSCEQFF

size: -
D: TRBD1
J: TRBJ2-7
V: TRBV5-1
DNA: TGCGCCAGCAGCCCGGGACAGGGGCTTTACGAGCAGTACTTC
CDR3: CASSPGQGLYEQYF

size: -
D: TRBD2
J: TRBJ2-7
V: TRBV30
DNA: TGTGCCTGGAGTGAGGGGCGGGGGGTACTCTACGAGCAGTACTTC
CDR3: CAWSEGRGVLYEQYF

size: -
D: -
J: TRBJ2-7
V: TRBV7-9
DNA: TGTGCCAGCAGCCCCTCCTCCTACGAGCAGTACTTC
CDR3: CASSPSSYEQYF

size: -
D: -
J: TRBJ1-5
V: TRBV18
DNA: TGTGCCAGCTCCCCTGTTGTCTTCGAAGGGGGCAATCAGCCCCAGCATTTT
CDR3: CASSPVVFEGGNQPQHF

size: few
D: TRBD1
J: TRBJ1-3
V: TRBV18
DNA: TGTGCCAGCTCGCTCTGGGACAGGGGCTCTGGAAACACCATATATTTT
CDR3: CASSLWDRGSGNTIYF

size: once
D: TRBD1
J: TRBJ1-2
V: TRBV5-1
DNA: TGCGCCAGCAGCCCCACGACAGGGGGCTACACCTTC
CDR3: CASSPTTGGYTF

size: -
D: TRBD2
J: TRBJ2-1
V: TRBV10-3
DNA: TGTGCCATCAGGGACCATTTTGGCGGGGGTGAGCAGTTCTTC
CDR3: CAIRDHFGGGEQFF

size: -
D: -
J: TRBJ2-5
V: TRBV7-8
DNA: TGTGCCAGCAGCGCGAGCAGGGGTCGTGGAGAGACCCAGTACTTC
CDR3: CASSASRGRGETQYF

size: -
D: TRBD2
J: TRBJ2-7
V: TRBV4-3
DNA: TGCGCCAGCAGCCAAGATCTAGGTAGCGGGGGGGCTTTTGAGCAGTACTTC
CDR3: CASSQDLGSGGAFEQYF

size: -
D: -
J: TRBJ2-5
V: TRBV5-6
DNA: TGTGCCAGCAGCTTGGTCGGGTCGGGACTCGCAGAGACCCAGTACTTC
CDR3: CASSLVGSGLAETQYF

size: -
D: TRBD1
J: TRBJ1-1
V: TRBV28
DNA: TGTGCCAGCAGAGGCCCCCGGACAGGGATAAACACTGAAGCTTTCTTT
CDR3: CASRGPRTGINTEAFF

size: once
D: TRBD2
J: TRBJ2-5
V: TRBV6-1
DNA: TGTGCCAGCACCGTAGAGCGGGGGAGGCAAGAGACCCAGTACTTC
CDR3: CASTVERGRQETQYF

size: -
D: TRBD1
J: TRBJ2-3
V: TRBV11-2
DNA: TGTGCCAGCAGCATGGACAGGGCTAACACAGATACGCAGTATTTT
CDR3: CASSMDRANTDTQYF

size: -
D: -
J: TRBJ2-5
V: TRBV4-2
DNA: TGTGCCAGCAGCCAAGAGTCGAAGCTCCAAGAGACCCAGTACTTC
CDR3: CASSQESKLQETQYF

size: -
D: TRBD1
J: TRBJ1-4
V: TRBV2
DNA: TGTGCCAGCAGTTTGGGACAGGGGGACAATGAAAAACTGTTTTTT
CDR3: CASSLGQGDNEKLFF

size: -
D: -
J: TRBJ2-6
V: TRBV19
DNA: TGTGCCAGTAAGGCGGTTGGGGCCAACGTCCTGACTTTC
CDR3: CASKAVGANVLTF

size: -
D: -
J: TRBJ1-5
V: TRBV6-5
DNA: TGTGCCAGCAGTTACTCCGGGACACTACAAGGAGCCCAGCATTTT
CDR3: CASSYSGTLQGAQHF

size: -
D: -
J: TRBJ1-3
V: TRBV9
DNA: TGTGCCAGCAGCGCCAGGCAGGCGGGGAACACCATATATTTT
CDR3: CASSARQAGNTIYF

size: once
D: TRBD1
J: TRBJ1-5
V: TRBV27
DNA: TGTGCCAGCAGTCCCAAACGGGACAGCAAAATTAATAGCAATCAGCCCCAGCATTTT
CDR3: CASSPKRDSKINSNQPQHF

size: once
D: -
J: TRBJ1-4
V: TRBV28
DNA: TGTGCCAGCAGTAGGGGCAGGGCGGGGGAAAAACTGTTTTTT
CDR3: CASSRGRAGEKLFF

size: few
D: -
J: TRBJ1-3
V: TRBV6-6
DNA: TGTGCCAGCAGACAGGGAAACACCATATATTTT
CDR3: CASRQGNTIYF

size: -
D: -
J: TRBJ1-2
V: TRBV7-2
DNA: TGTGCCAGCAGCTCAGGGGTACGGTATGGCTACACCTTC
CDR3: CASSSGVRYGYTF

size: -
D: -
J: TRBJ2-3
V: TRBV6-5
DNA: TGTGCCAGCAGTTACTCGCGGGTAGGCGATACGCAGTATTTT
CDR3: CASSYSRVGDTQYF

size: -
D: -
J: TRBJ1-5
V: TRBV6-5
DNA: TGTGCCAGCAGTTACCAGGGGAAAAGCAATCAGCCCCAGCATTTT
CDR3: CASSYQGKSNQPQHF

size: -
D: -
J: TRBJ2-7
V: TRBV19
DNA: TGTGCCAGTAGTCGTCAGAAAAGCTCCTACGAGCAGTACTTC
CDR3: CASSRQKSSYEQYF

size: -
D: TRBD1
J: TRBJ1-3
V: TRBV2
DNA: TGTGCCAGCAGTGAATACAGGGGTGGAAACACCATATATTTT
CDR3: CASSEYRGGNTIYF

size: -
D: TRBD2
J: TRBJ2-3
V: TRBV7-9
DNA: TGTGCCAGCTCCCTACCGAGACTAGCCGAAGATACGCAGTATTTT
CDR3: CASSLPRLAEDTQYF

size: -
D: TRBD2
J: TRBJ2-6
V: TRBV2
DNA: TGTGCCAGCAGTGTTGTGGCAAGCGGGGGAGGCGCGACCGGGGCCAACGTCCTGACTTTC
CDR3: CASSVVASGGGATGANVLTF

size: -
D: -
J: TRBJ1-2
V: TRBV7-9
DNA: TGTGCCAGCAGCTTAGCAATGGGAGGGGCGCGGGGAGGCTACACCTTC
CDR3: CASSLAMGGARGGYTF

size: -
D: TRBD1
J: TRBJ2-1
V: TRBV18
DNA: TGTGCCAGCTCACAGGGACAGGTGGACAATGAGCAGTTCTTC
CDR3: CASSQGQVDNEQFF

size: -
D: -
J: TRBJ1-6
V: TRBV30
DNA: TGTGCCTGGAGTAGCGAGGTGACCTATAATTCCCCCCTCCACTTT
CDR3: CAWSSEVTYNSPLHF

size: -
D: -
J: TRBJ2-1
V: TRBV29-1
DNA: TGCAGCGTTGGACCAACCGGGAGTCTCCAAGGACATGAGCAGTTCTTC
CDR3: CSVGPTGSLQGHEQFF

size: -
D: -
J: TRBJ2-1
V: TRBV11-2
DNA: TGTGCCAGCAGCAATAGCGTACGACTAGTGAGGGGCAATGAGCAGTTCTTC
CDR3: CASSNSVRLVRGNEQFF

size: -
D: TRBD2
J: TRBJ2-1
V: TRBV28
DNA: TGTGCCAGCAGTTTTCGACTAGCGGGAACCAATGAGCAGTTCTTC
CDR3: CASSFRLAGTNEQFF

size: -
D: TRBD1
J: TRBJ1-1
V: TRBV11-3
DNA: TGTGCCAGCAGTCGGAGAGGACAGGGAAACACTGAAGCTTTCTTT
CDR3: CASSRRGQGNTEAFF

size: once
D: -
J: TRBJ1-3
V: TRBV7-2
DNA: TGTGCCAGCAGCCCGGTTAGGGGGACGTATGGAAACACCATATATTTT
CDR3: CASSPVRGTYGNTIYF

size: -
D: -
J: TRBJ1-5
V: TRBV19
DNA: TGTGCCAGTAGCCCGACCTACGACAGGAAGAGATATCAGCCCCAGCATTTT
CDR3: CASSPTYDRKRYQPQHF

size: few
D: -
J: TRBJ1-5
V: TRBV19
DNA: TGTGCCAGTAGTGTAGTACAGGGTCAGCCCCAGCATTTT
CDR3: CASSVVQGQPQHF

size: -
D: -
J: TRBJ1-1
V: TRBV7-2
DNA: TGTGCCAGCAGCTTAGTTGAGGGTGTAGCTTTCTTT
CDR3: CASSLVEGVAFF

size: once
D: -
J: TRBJ2-3
V: TRBV7-3
DNA: TGTGCCAGCAGCTTAGACGGGAGCCGCACAGATACGCAGTATTTT
CDR3: CASSLDGSRTDTQYF

size: -
D: -
J: TRBJ1-1
V: TRBV29-1
DNA: TGCAGCGTTGAAAGGGCAGGGATGAACACTGAAGCTTTCTTT
CDR3: CSVERAGMNTEAFF

size: -
D: -
J: TRBJ2-2
V: TRBV5-4
DNA: TGTGCCAGCAGCCGGAGGACGAACACCGGGGAGCTGTTTTTT
CDR3: CASSRRTNTGELFF

size: once
D: -
J: TRBJ1-1
V: TRBV10-3
DNA: TGTGCCATCAGTGAGCTTAGTAGGAACACTGAAGCTTTCTTT
CDR3: CAISELSRNTEAFF

size: -
D: -
J: TRBJ2-1
V: TRBV6-1
DNA: TGTGCCAGCGTTGTCCGGGGGGCGAGTGAGCAGTTCTTC
CDR3: CASVVRGASEQFF

size: -
D: -
J: TRBJ2-1
V: TRBV2
DNA: TGTGCCAGCGGGGAGGAGCAGGCCAATGAGCAGTTCTTC
CDR3: CASGEEQANEQFF

size: -
D: TRBD2
J: TRBJ2-7
V: TRBV2
DNA: TGTGCCAGCCAGCGACTAGCGGGGGGGAGCGAGCAGTACTTC
CDR3: CASQRLAGGSEQYF

size: -
D: -
J: TRBJ2-5
V: TRBV15
DNA: TGTGCCACCAGCAGAGGACTGACGGCCCTCGAGACCCAGTACTTC
CDR3: CATSRGLTALETQYF